This TCR beta chain stems from a study of blood T cell repertoires in COVID-19. Across the whole study: Material from acute and convalescent COVID-19 was sourced from the United States, Italy and Spain.

Per the original methods: Amplification of reference gene primers provided the estimated nucleated cell counts. This table comes from immunoSEQ multiplex PCR, and its TCRdb copy is limited to in-frame clones, with some not included. The V and J calls and clone size are taken from that table; D and trimming were inferred from the DNA. The table lists 300,000 to 350,000 clones, about 91% of them singletons. With V trimmed by 6 bases and J by 7 bases, 8 bases remained unmatched. Germline loops: CDR1 MDHEN, CDR2 SYDVKM. The CDR3 is made up of 13 amino acids. The Seattle patients, enrolled during active infection, were followed longitudinally.

The sequence was obtained from a man younger than 45 with COVID-19, enrolled during active disease. Sequencing was done on a sample of peripheral blood. This sequence joins TRBV28 and TRBJ2-7; 8 nucleotides align to TRBD1. The CDR3 DNA is TGTGCCAGCAGCGCTCAGACAGGGGATGAGCAGTACTTC. This encodes CASSAQTGDEQYF.